These 23 T cell receptor beta chains were sequenced from one sample in a study of shared clonotypes between healthy human individuals. Clones were read by immunoSEQ multiplex PCR, and TCRdb kept only the in-frame ones, dropping some. The sample records about 770,000 clones, roughly 72% being singletons. The sample consisted of memory CD4+ T cells sorted from blood. Subset meaning: CD45RA-negative fraction. The receptors were gathered from a woman between 25 and 40 years old in good health.

This rearrangement joins TRBV13 to TRBJ1-1; no definite D call. The CDR3 has 14 residues. In germline, CDR1 is PRHDT, CDR2 FYEKMQ (reference sequence). Trimming left V 4 bases short and J 1 base short, with 10 bases between. Written as DNA, the CDR3 is TGTGCCAGCAGCTCCGTAACAGAGAACACTGAAGCTTTCTTT. This codes for CASSSVTENTEAFF.

The V gene is TRBV11-1, the J gene TRBJ1-5; no firm D call. The CDR3 runs to 13 residues. Germline V CDR1 and CDR2: SGHAT, FQDESV (reference sequence). V shed 2 bases and J shed 5 bases, with 7 bases lying between them. The CDR3 DNA sequence: TGTGCCAGCAGCTTAAACGTACATCAGCCCCAGCATTTT. It encodes CASSLNVHQPQHF. The variable domain in full, completed from reference TRBV11-1 and TRBJ1-5, reads EAEVAQSPRYKITEKSQAVAFWCDPISGHATLYWYRQILGQGPELLVQFQDESVVDDSQLPKDRFSAERLKGVDSTLKIQPAELGDSAMYLCASSLNVHQPQHFGDGTRLSIL.

To note about this clone: The sample contains more than one DNA sequence encoding this CDR3. The rearrangement uses TRBV7-9 and TRBJ1-3; D not resolved. The germline V and J ends were trimmed by 2 bases and 0 bases, with 5 bases remaining between them. CDR1 is SEHNR, CDR2 FQNEAQ, per germline (reference sequence). There are 14 residues in the CDR3. The DNA of the CDR3 is TGTGCCAGCAGCTTAACCCGCTCTGGAAACACCATATATTTT. Translation gives CASSLTRSGNTIYF.

This clone has just a few counts. Within the sample, other DNA sequences also encode this same CDR3. The V and J genes are TRBV28 and TRBJ1-4, with a weak D call TRBD1 (5 bases). Germline CDR1 and CDR2: MDHEN and SYDVKM. Trimming left V 3 bases short and J 2 bases short, with 13 bases between. The CDR3 is made up of 16 amino acids. DNA for the CDR3: TGTGCCAGCAGTTTGCCTACCGGGGCGACTAATGAAAAACTGTTTTTT. As protein: CASSLPTGATNEKLFF.

This sequence joins TRBV7-2 and TRBJ2-7; D is possibly TRBD2 (6 bases). This CDR3 region has 14 residues. Trimming took off 5 bases at V and 4 bases at J, with 15 bases between the two ends. Germline V gene sequence: CDR1 SGHTA, CDR2 FQGNSA. CDR3 DNA sequence: TGTGCCAGCAGCCGCGCGGAGGGGTGGTACGAGCAGTACTTC. Protein product: CASSRAEGWYEQYF.

The chain recombines TRBV10-2 with TRBJ2-2; tentatively, D is TRBD2 (5 bases). The CDR3 extends over 15 amino acids. The germline gives CDR1 WSHSY, CDR2 SAAADI. V lost 8 bases and J 4 bases, leaving 17 bases between the germline ends. CDR3 region: CASWEPHAGTGELFF. The CDR3 region has the DNA TGCGCCAGCTGGGAGCCCCATGCGGGCACCGGGGAGCTGTTTTTT.

The table lists this clone with a few counts. The rearrangement links TRBV2 to TRBJ1-2, with D perhaps matching TRBD1 (5 bases). CDR1 and CDR2 from the germline V gene are SNHLY and FYNNEI. V was clipped by 1 base and J by 0 bases, with 6 bases between them. The CDR3 consists of 14 residues. CDR3 residues: CASSEDRSNYGYTF. The CDR3, as DNA: TGTGCCAGCAGTGAAGACAGGTCTAACTATGGCTACACCTTC.

The chain recombines TRBV4-1 with TRBJ2-7, with D possibly matching TRBD1 (5 bases). The CDR3 sequence is 18 residues long. Trimming stripped 1 base from V and 2 bases from J, with 21 bases between. Per the germline V gene, CDR1 is MGHRA and CDR2 is YSYEKL. The CDR3 spells CASSQVAIWPGITYEQYF. The CDR3 DNA is TGCGCCAGCAGCCAAGTTGCAATATGGCCAGGGATAACCTACGAGCAGTACTTC.

There are many counts of this clone. The chain combines TRBV28 with TRBJ2-1; 11 bases fit TRBD1. Germline CDR1 and CDR2: MDHEN and SYDVKM. Unmatched junction bases numbered 9, after V lost 6 bases and J lost 8 bases. This CDR3 region has 15 residues. The CDR3 sequence: CASRSGQGAFDEQFF. CDR3 DNA sequence: TGTGCCAGCAGATCCGGACAGGGGGCTTTCGATGAGCAGTTCTTC.

The V call is TRBV2, the J call TRBJ2-7; 11 bases map to TRBD1. The CDR3 is 15 residues long. Unmatched junction bases numbered 7, after V lost 4 bases and J lost 5 bases. Germline V gene lookup returns CDR1 SNHLY and CDR2 FYNNEI. The CDR3 DNA is TGTGCCAGCAGTGGGACAGGGGGCATCACCGACGAGCAGTACTTC. It translates to CASSGTGGITDEQYF. Full variable domain (remainder filled in from reference TRBV2 and TRBJ2-7): EPEVTQTPSHQVTQMGQEVILRCVPISNHLYFYWYRQILGQKVEFLVSFYNNEISEKSEIFDDQFSVERPDGSNFTLKIRSTKLEDSAMYFCASSGTGGITDEQYFGPGTRLTVT.

The chain carries TRBV5-1 and TRBJ1-1; maybe TRBD1 (6 bases). Per germline, CDR1 SGHRS and CDR2 YFSETQ. V was pared by 4 bases and J by 6 bases, with 13 bases between. The CDR3 contains 13 residues. The CDR3 DNA reads TGCGCCAGCAGCGGGGACACGGCGGCTGAAGCTTTCTTT. This codes for CASSGDTAAEAFF.

This rearrangement joins TRBV6-6 to TRBJ2-7; 9 positions match TRBD1. Germline loops: CDR1 MNHNY, CDR2 SVGAGI (reference sequence). The CDR3 covers 14 residues. V shed 2 bases and J 3 bases; nucleotides not matched to a gene: 2. The CDR3 region has the DNA TGTGCCAGCAGTTACCCGGGACAGGGCTACGAGCAGTACTTC. It encodes CASSYPGQGYEQYF.

The genes are TRBV9 and TRBJ2-2; TRBD1 might be the D (5 bases). Germline V gives CDR1 SGDLS, CDR2 YYNGEE. V was shortened by 4 bases and J by 1 base, with 8 bases between the two germline ends. CDR3 length: 14 amino acids. In DNA, the CDR3 is TGTGCCAGCAGCATCAGGGTGAACACCGGGGAGCTGTTTTTT. Residues: CASSIRVNTGELFF.

A few counts support this clone. This rearrangement joins TRBV28 to TRBJ2-7; D call uncertain. The germline V and J ends were trimmed by 6 bases and 2 bases, with 11 bases remaining between them. Germline assignment: CDR1 MDHEN and CDR2 SYDVKM. This CDR3 contains 13 residues. Here the CDR3 reads CASSPFLTYEQYF. For the CDR3, the DNA is TGTGCCAGCAGCCCCTTCCTAACCTACGAGCAGTACTTC. The full variable domain, with the rest looked up from reference TRBV28 and TRBJ2-7, is DVKVTQSSRYLVKRTGEKVFLECVQDMDHENMFWYRQDPGLGLRLIYFSYDVKMKEKGDIPEGYSVSREKKERFSLILESASTNQTSMYLCASSPFLTYEQYFGPGTRLTVT.

V usage is TRBV7-9 and J usage is TRBJ1-4, with D possibly being TRBD1 (6 bases). Trimming took 3 bases from V and 6 from J, leaving 11 bases between them. Germline V gene sequence: CDR1 SEHNR, CDR2 FQNEAQ (reference sequence). This CDR3 region has 14 residues. CDR3 sequence (DNA): TGTGCCAGCAGCTTGGGGAAGGGGGATGAAAAACTGTTTTTT. It encodes CASSLGKGDEKLFF.

The V and J genes are TRBV7-2 and TRBJ2-1; the match to TRBD1 covers 7 bases. Unmatched junction bases numbered 7, after V lost 4 bases and J lost 10 bases. CDR3 length: 13 amino acids. Germline assignment: CDR1 SGHTA and CDR2 FQGNSA. CDR3 residues: CASSSLGQKEQFF. CDR3 sequence (DNA): TGTGCCAGCAGCTCGCTGGGACAGAAGGAGCAGTTCTTC.

This clone was observed at least ten times. The V and J genes are TRBV7-2 and TRBJ2-4; perhaps TRBD2 as D (6 bases). Per germline, CDR1 SGHTA and CDR2 FQGNSA. V lost 2 bases and J 6 bases, leaving 14 bases between the germline ends. The CDR3 sequence is 15 residues long. The CDR3 spells CASSLIYGGVNIQYF. In nucleotides, the CDR3 is TGTGCCAGCAGCTTAATTTATGGAGGGGTAAACATTCAGTACTTC.

The chain carries TRBV27 and TRBJ1-2; perhaps TRBD1 as D (6 bases). The germline V gene has CDR1 MNHEY and CDR2 SMNVEV (reference sequence). CDR3 length: 12 amino acids. Trimming took 5 bases from V and 8 from J, leaving 12 bases between them. The CDR3 sequence is CASSIRGTGYTF. Written as DNA, the CDR3 is TGTGCCAGCAGTATCAGGGGAACAGGCTACACCTTC.

The V and J genes are TRBV27 and TRBJ2-5; 9 positions agree with TRBD1. V lost 3 bases, J lost 2 bases, and 1 base stayed unmatched. The germline V gene encodes CDR1 MNHEY and CDR2 SMNVEV (reference sequence). There are 14 residues in the CDR3. The CDR3 DNA reads as TGTGCCAGCAGTTTGGGACAGGGACAAGAGACCCAGTACTTC. Translated: CASSLGQGQETQYF.

The gene calls are TRBV5-6 and TRBJ2-3; TRBD2 might be the D (6 bases). CDR1 is SGHDT, CDR2 YYEEEE, per germline. The CDR3 runs to 14 residues. Between the trimmed V and J ends, which lost 1 base and 6 bases, there was a span of 12 bases. Written as DNA, the CDR3 is TGTGCCAGCAGCTTGATCGGGGGAGAGGATACGCAGTATTTT. It translates to CASSLIGGEDTQYF.

This chain links TRBV2 with TRBJ2-6, with a possible D match to TRBD1 (5 bases). The CDR3 consists of 14 residues. Between the trimmed V and J ends, which lost 6 bases and 2 bases, there was a span of 8 bases. Per germline, CDR1 SNHLY and CDR2 FYNNEI. The chain's CDR3 is CASRQGAGANVLTF. CDR3 nucleotide sequence: TGTGCCAGCAGGCAGGGTGCTGGGGCCAACGTCCTGACTTTC. Combining the CDR3 with reference TRBV2 and TRBJ2-6 gives the whole variable domain EPEVTQTPSHQVTQMGQEVILRCVPISNHLYFYWYRQILGQKVEFLVSFYNNEISEKSEIFDDQFSVERPDGSNFTLKIRSTKLEDSAMYFCASRQGAGANVLTFGAGSRLTVL.

The CDR3 reads CASSSQGIYEQYF. In DNA, the CDR3 is TGTGCCAGCAGCTCACAGGGGATCTACGAGCAGTACTTC. The chain links TRBV7-9 to TRBJ2-7; the match to TRBD1 covers 7 bases. The V segment lost 4 bases and the J segment 3 bases; nucleotides outside the gene matches: 3. The V gene's germline CDR1 is SEHNR and CDR2 FQNEAQ (reference sequence). The CDR3 extends over 13 amino acids.

This clone turned up a few times. The V gene is TRBV28, the J gene TRBJ2-7; 11 bases match TRBD1. With 5 bases clipped from V and 5 bases from J, the junction kept 5 bases outside the gene matches. Germline CDR1 is MDHEN and CDR2 is SYDVKM. The CDR3 has 14 amino acids. CDR3 protein: CASSPPGQGDEQYF. In nucleotides, the CDR3 is TGTGCCAGCAGTCCTCCGGGACAGGGGGACGAGCAGTACTTC.